Each of the 26 T cell receptor beta chains below was sequenced from the same sample in a study of blood T cell repertoires in COVID-19. Sequenced by immunoSEQ multiplex PCR; TCRdb stores in-frame clones only, minus some. The data show fewer than 250,000 clones, roughly 83% seen once. The sample was peripheral blood. These receptors originate from a woman aged 45-65 years with acute or convalescent COVID-19.

This clone was counted a single time. The chain couples TRBV4-2 to TRBJ2-7; D uncertain. This CDR3 region has 15 residues. The germline V and J ends were trimmed by 1 base and 2 bases, with 12 bases remaining between them. CDR1 LGHNA and CDR2 YNFKEQ come from the germline V gene. Here the CDR3 DNA reads TGTGCCAGCAGCCAAGTGGTTGAGGCCGCCTACGAGCAGTACTTC. It translates to CASSQVVEAAYEQYF.

The chain recombines TRBV6-1 with TRBJ1-1; D call uncertain. Germline V CDR1 and CDR2: MNHNS, SASEGT. V was cut by 3 bases and J by 0 bases, with 11 bases left in between. The CDR3 extends over 15 amino acids. Here the CDR3 DNA reads TGTGCCAGCAGTGATTCAGGTTTGCTGAACACTGAAGCTTTCTTT. Amino acids: CASSDSGLLNTEAFF.

The count of this clone is one. The rearrangement uses TRBV11-2 and TRBJ2-7; 9 bases are a match to TRBD1. V lost 1 base and J lost 5; bases outside the gene matches: 6. This CDR3 region has 15 residues. Germline V gene data show CDR1 as SGHAT and CDR2 as FQNNGV. CDR3 residues: CASSLAHRGPNEQYF. The CDR3 DNA follows: TGTGCCAGCAGCTTAGCCCACAGGGGGCCCAACGAGCAGTACTTC.

For the CDR3, the DNA is TGTGCCAGCAGCTTAACTAGCGGGGGCCACACCTACAATGAGCAGTTCTTC. It encodes CASSLTSGGHTYNEQFF. This rearrangement joins TRBV5-8 to TRBJ2-1, with 11 bases aligning to TRBD2. J was trimmed by 2 bases and V by 2 bases; bases with no gene match: 6. Germline V gene lookup returns CDR1 SGHTS and CDR2 YDEGEE. The CDR3 spans 17 residues.

V and J are TRBV12-5 and TRBJ2-2; 7 nucleotides agree with TRBD1. Germline CDR1 is LGHNT and CDR2 is FRNRAP. This CDR3 has 13 residues. Germline trimming cut 5 bases from V and 7 bases from J; bases unmatched to any gene: 4. The CDR3 region is CASGERDSGELFF. DNA for the CDR3: TGTGCTAGTGGTGAAAGGGACAGCGGGGAGCTGTTTTTT.

The V gene is TRBV25-1, the J gene TRBJ1-2; D is possibly TRBD1 (5 bases). The CDR3 has 12 amino acids. The V end was cut by 7 bases, the J end by 6 bases, with 12 bases between. The germline V gene has CDR1 MGHDK and CDR2 SYGVNS. In DNA form, the CDR3 reads TGTGCCAGCACGGCGGGGGTGGATGGCTACACCTTC. It encodes CASTAGVDGYTF.

V gene TRBV30 combines with J gene TRBJ1-4; D not resolved. CDR3 size: 15 residues. V gave up 1 base and J gave up 4 bases, with 13 bases separating them. CDR1 and CDR2 (germline): GTSNPN, SVGIG (reference sequence). The CDR3 nucleotides are TGTGCCTGGAGTGAGGCGGGGATTTTTAATGAAAAACTGTTTTTT. As protein: CAWSEAGIFNEKLFF. The variable domain in full, completed from reference TRBV30 and TRBJ1-4, reads SQTIHQWPATLVQPVGSPLSLECTVEGTSNPNLYWYRQAAGRGLQLLFYSVGIGQISSEVPQNLSASRPQDRQFILSSKKLLLSDSGFYLCAWSEAGIFNEKLFFGSGTQLSVL.

This chain links TRBV5-5 with TRBJ1-5; no clear D. This CDR3 has 12 amino acids. The V gene's germline CDR1 is SGHKS and CDR2 YYEKEE (reference sequence). V was cut by 4 bases and J by 4 bases, with 6 bases left in between. The CDR3 DNA reads TGTGCCAGCAGCACAGAGAATCAGCCCCAGCATTTT. This translates into CASSTENQPQHF.

This sequence joins TRBV27 and TRBJ2-5; 11 positions agree with TRBD2. CDR3 length: 15 amino acids. V dropped 4 bases and J dropped 5; count of bases not matched to a gene: 6. In germline, CDR1 is MNHEY, CDR2 SMNVEV (reference sequence). CDR3 in DNA: TGTGCCAGCAGTTCCATAGCGGGAGGGGAGGAGACCCAGTACTTC. Translating gives CASSSIAGGEETQYF.

The chain joins TRBV5-4 to TRBJ2-7; 12 nucleotides line up with TRBD1. The CDR3 covers 16 residues. CDR1 is SGHNT and CDR2 is YYREEE in the germline V gene (reference sequence). V shed 4 bases and J 3 bases; nucleotides not matched to a gene: 8. CDR3: CASSNSGTGGIYEQYF. Here the CDR3 DNA reads TGTGCCAGCAGCAACTCCGGGACAGGGGGCATCTACGAGCAGTACTTC.

This clone was seen a few times. The rearrangement links TRBV5-5 to TRBJ1-1; D not certain. Germline assignment: CDR1 SGHKS and CDR2 YYEKEE (reference sequence). This CDR3 spans 12 amino acids. Trimming stripped 5 bases from V and 5 bases from J, with 10 bases between. The DNA for the CDR3 is TGTGCCAGCAGGGGAGCAGGAACTGAAGCTTTCTTT. Encoded protein: CASRGAGTEAFF.

J is TRBJ1-5 and V is TRBV6-5; TRBD1 is a possible D gene (6 bases). The V gene lost 4 bases and the J gene lost 6 bases, with 13 bases spanning the gap. Germline V gene lookup returns CDR1 MNHEY and CDR2 SVGAGI. The CDR3 length is 14 residues. Here the CDR3 reads CASSSDPGVQPQHF. CDR3 sequence (DNA): TGTGCCAGCAGTTCCGACCCAGGGGTTCAGCCCCAGCATTTT.

This sequence joins TRBV27 and TRBJ2-7, with unresolved D. Deletions cut 3 bases from V and 2 bases from J, with 8 bases between. CDR3 size: 13 residues. Germline V gene sequence: CDR1 MNHEY, CDR2 SMNVEV (reference sequence). CDR3: CASSFRSTYEQYF. The CDR3 DNA reads TGTGCCAGCAGTTTTCGGAGCACCTACGAGCAGTACTTC.

The chain has TRBV24-1 and TRBJ2-5, with 10 bases fitting TRBD1. The CDR3 extends over 17 amino acids. In germline, CDR1 is KGHDR, CDR2 SFDVKD. V trimming: 2 bases; J trimming: 5 bases; junction bases outside the gene matches: 10. The CDR3 protein is CATSDSPGQGPVETQYF. As DNA, the CDR3 is TGTGCCACCAGTGATTCACCGGGACAGGGGCCAGTGGAGACCCAGTACTTC.

V usage is TRBV4-1 and J usage is TRBJ2-7; 7 bases fit TRBD2. J was trimmed by 5 bases and V by 4 bases; bases with no gene match: 8. The germline gives CDR1 MGHRA, CDR2 YSYEKL. This CDR3 has 14 residues. The CDR3 region has the DNA TGCGCCAGCAGCCGGGATGAGGGGAGGGACGAGCAGTACTTC. Encoded protein: CASSRDEGRDEQYF.

The chain couples TRBV12-3 or TRBV12-4 to TRBJ1-1, with TRBD1 as a possible D gene (5 bases). V dropped 3 bases and J dropped 4 bases, with 9 bases sitting between them. The CDR3 loop spans 13 amino acids. The CDR3 loop reads CASSLGLGTEAFF. CDR3 coding DNA: TGTGCCAGCAGTTTGGGGCTAGGCACTGAAGCTTTCTTT.

The count of this clone is one. The J gene is TRBJ1-4, the V gene TRBV6-5; no clear D. Germline V gives CDR1 MNHEY, CDR2 SVGAGI. The CDR3 has 13 amino acids. V was clipped by 7 bases and J by 8 bases, with 14 bases between them. In nucleotides, the CDR3 is TGTGCCAGCACCAGGTGGCCGGGGGAAAAACTGTTTTTT. Protein: CASTRWPGEKLFF.

This clone was counted once. V gene TRBV14 combines with J gene TRBJ2-2; D is unresolved. This CDR3 spans 14 amino acids. V lost 1 base and J lost 6, with 9 bases in between. Looked up from germline, CDR1 is SGHDN and CDR2 is FVKESK. The CDR3: CASSQGWLAGELFF. DNA of the CDR3: TGTGCCAGCAGCCAAGGATGGCTAGCCGGGGAGCTGTTTTTT. Combining the CDR3 with reference TRBV14 and TRBJ2-2 gives the whole variable domain EAGVTQFPSHSVIEKGQTVTLRCDPISGHDNLYWYRRVMGKEIKFLLHFVKESKQDESGMPNNRFLAERTGGTYSTLKVQPAELEDSGVYFCASSQGWLAGELFFGEGSRLTVL.

The chain joins TRBV27 to TRBJ2-7, with 8 bases aligning to TRBD2. The germline CDR1 and CDR2 sequences are MNHEY and SMNVEV (reference sequence). V lost 8 bases and J lost 5; bases outside the gene matches: 11. The CDR3 spans 14 residues. The CDR3 sequence: CASAASGGANEQYF. DNA of the CDR3: TGTGCCAGCGCTGCGAGCGGGGGTGCCAACGAGCAGTACTTC.

The chain joins TRBV7-9 to TRBJ1-5; 8 nucleotides match TRBD1. Germline-derived CDR1 and CDR2 are SEHNR and FQNEAQ (reference sequence). The ends lost 4 bases at V and 1 base at J; junction bases unmatched: 0. The CDR3 extends over 14 amino acids. CDR3 bases: TGTGCCAGCAGCTGGACAGGGAGCAATCAGCCCCAGCATTTT. Encoded protein: CASSWTGSNQPQHF.

The V gene is TRBV19, the J gene TRBJ1-5; 8 nucleotides match TRBD1. The CDR3 sequence is 15 residues long. J lost 5 bases, V lost 4 bases, and 7 bases had no gene match. CDR1 is LNHDA, CDR2 SQIVND, per germline (reference sequence). The CDR3 region is CASSKGRGHDQPQHF. The DNA for the CDR3 is TGTGCCAGTAGTAAAGGCAGGGGGCACGATCAGCCCCAGCATTTT.

The chain links TRBV12-3 or TRBV12-4 to TRBJ1-5; D might be TRBD1 (6 bases). The V end lost 6 bases, the J end lost 6 bases, and 12 bases lay between the germline ends. The CDR3 sequence is 13 residues long. CDR3 region: CASSSGEGQPQHF. In DNA, the CDR3 is TGTGCCAGCAGCTCAGGGGAGGGTCAGCCCCAGCATTTT.

CDR3 in DNA: TGTGCCAGCAGCCGGGACAATAATTCACCCCTCCACTTT. Its protein product is CASSRDNNSPLHF. The rearrangement links TRBV25-1 to TRBJ1-6; a possible D gene is TRBD1 (6 bases). The length of the CDR3 is 13 residues. Trimming pared 6 bases from V and 5 bases from J, leaving 8 bases between. Germline CDR1 reads MGHDK; CDR2 reads SYGVNS.

DNA for the CDR3: TGTGCCAGCAGTTTACCCGGGTTCGATAATGAAAAACTGTTTTTT. It is translated as CASSLPGFDNEKLFF. The rearrangement joins TRBV28 to TRBJ1-4; D ambiguous. Trimming took off 2 bases at V and 4 bases at J, with 11 bases between the two ends. CDR1 is MDHEN and CDR2 is SYDVKM in the germline V gene. This CDR3 spans 15 amino acids.

The chain links TRBV28 to TRBJ1-5; TRBD1 is a possible D gene (6 bases). CDR1 is MDHEN, CDR2 SYDVKM, per germline. The V end was cut by 3 bases, the J end by 2 bases, with 14 bases between. This CDR3 comprises 16 residues. The CDR3 DNA is TGTGCCAGCAGTTTGGGAAGGGGGTACGGCAATCAGCCCCAGCATTTT. Translation gives CASSLGRGYGNQPQHF.

This clone was recorded a few times. J is TRBJ1-5 and V is TRBV28; TRBD1 matches at 9 bases. V lost 2 bases and J lost 6; bases outside the gene matches: 8. The CDR3 spans 16 residues. CDR1 MDHEN and CDR2 SYDVKM come from the germline V gene. CDR3 DNA sequence: TGTGCCAGCAGTTTAGATACAGGGGGCTTCGGTCAGCCCCAGCATTTT. Amino acids: CASSLDTGGFGQPQHF.